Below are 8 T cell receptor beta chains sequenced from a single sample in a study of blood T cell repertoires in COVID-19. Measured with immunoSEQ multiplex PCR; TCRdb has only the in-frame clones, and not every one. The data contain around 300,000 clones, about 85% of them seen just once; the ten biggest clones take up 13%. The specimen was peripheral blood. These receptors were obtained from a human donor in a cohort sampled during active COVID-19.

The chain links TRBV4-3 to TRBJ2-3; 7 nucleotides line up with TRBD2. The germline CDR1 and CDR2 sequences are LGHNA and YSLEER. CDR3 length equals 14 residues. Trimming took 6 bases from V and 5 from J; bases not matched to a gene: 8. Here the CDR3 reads CASSTRLAEDTQYF. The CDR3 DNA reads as TGCGCCAGCAGTACCAGGCTAGCGGAAGATACGCAGTATTTT.

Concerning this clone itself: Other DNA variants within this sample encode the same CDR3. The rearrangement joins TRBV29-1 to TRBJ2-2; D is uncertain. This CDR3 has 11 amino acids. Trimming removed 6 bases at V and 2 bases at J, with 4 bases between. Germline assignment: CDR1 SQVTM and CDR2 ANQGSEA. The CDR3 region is CSVLNTGELFF. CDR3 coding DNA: TGCAGCGTACTTAACACCGGGGAGCTGTTTTTT.

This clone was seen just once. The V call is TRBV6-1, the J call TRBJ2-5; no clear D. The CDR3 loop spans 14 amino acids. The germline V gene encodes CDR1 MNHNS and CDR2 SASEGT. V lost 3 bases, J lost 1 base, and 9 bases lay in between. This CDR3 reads CASSESNSQETQYF. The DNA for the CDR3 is TGTGCCAGCAGTGAGTCTAATAGCCAAGAGACCCAGTACTTC.

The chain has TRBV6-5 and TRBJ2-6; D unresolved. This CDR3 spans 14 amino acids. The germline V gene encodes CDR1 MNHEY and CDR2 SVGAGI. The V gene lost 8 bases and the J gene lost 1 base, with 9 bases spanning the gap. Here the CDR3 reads CASRVASGANVLTF. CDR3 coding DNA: TGTGCCAGCCGAGTTGCTTCTGGGGCCAACGTCCTGACTTTC.

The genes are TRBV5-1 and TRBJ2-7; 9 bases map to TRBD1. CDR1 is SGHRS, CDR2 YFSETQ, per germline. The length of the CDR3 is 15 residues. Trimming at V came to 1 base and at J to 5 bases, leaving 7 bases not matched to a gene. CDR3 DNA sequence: TGCGCCAGCAGCTTGAGGCCGGGACAGGGAAACGAGCAGTACTTC. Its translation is CASSLRPGQGNEQYF.

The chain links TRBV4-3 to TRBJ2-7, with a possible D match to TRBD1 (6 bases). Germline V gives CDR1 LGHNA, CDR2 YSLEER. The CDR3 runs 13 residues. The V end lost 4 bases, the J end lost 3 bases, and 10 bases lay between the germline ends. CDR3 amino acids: CASSPLDSYEQYF. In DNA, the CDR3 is TGCGCCAGCAGCCCCTTGGACAGCTACGAGCAGTACTTC.

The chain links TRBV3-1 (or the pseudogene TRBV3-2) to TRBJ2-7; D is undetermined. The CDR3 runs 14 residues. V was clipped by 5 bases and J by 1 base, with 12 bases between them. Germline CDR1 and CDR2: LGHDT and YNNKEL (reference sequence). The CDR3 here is CASSSSSASYEQYF. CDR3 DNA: TGTGCCAGCAGCTCTTCTAGTGCGTCCTACGAGCAGTACTTC.

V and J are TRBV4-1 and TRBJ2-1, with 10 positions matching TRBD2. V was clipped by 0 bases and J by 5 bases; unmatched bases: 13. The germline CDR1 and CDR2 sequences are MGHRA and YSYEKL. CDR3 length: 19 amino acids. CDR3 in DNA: TGCGCCAGCAGCCAAGATCTAGGGAGCGGGAGGGCCTCTGACAATGAGCAGTTCTTC. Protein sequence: CASSQDLGSGRASDNEQFF.